A selection of T cell receptor beta chains follows, all from one sample in a study of Tregs in tolerant kidney transplant recipients. Clones were read by immunoSEQ multiplex PCR, and TCRdb kept only the in-frame ones, dropping some. The sample consists of 70,000 to 95,000 clones, about 91% of them appearing once. This material consisted of Tregs from blood, taken before the transplant. Source of these receptors: a human donor who received a combined kidney and bone marrow transplant. Both conserved end residues are part of each CDR3. A D gene is named only where the DNA matches it firmly. Clone sizes are given selectively: once, few, many, or a class where the clone is expanded.

TRBV2	TRBJ2-5	TRBD1	-	CSEGQGAEERYF	TGTTCAGAGGGACAGGGGGCGGAGGAGCGGTACTTC
TRBV18	TRBJ2-3	TRBD2	-	CASSFLPLAGDTDTQYF	TGTGCCAGCTCATTCCTCCCCCTAGCGGGAGACACAGATACGCAGTATTTT
TRBV6-5	TRBJ1-1	-	-	CASGAGGSEAFF	TGTGCCAGCGGTGCGGGAGGGTCTGAAGCTTTCTTT
TRBV2	TRBJ2-7	-	once	CASSDGPYEQYF	TGTGCCAGCAGTGATGGGCCCTACGAGCAGTACTTC
TRBV5-1	TRBJ2-3	-	-	CASSFQGRGSTDTQYF	TGCGCCAGCAGCTTCCAGGGGCGGGGTAGCACAGATACGCAGTATTTT
TRBV7-8	TRBJ2-3	TRBD2	-	CASSPRTSGRTDTQYF	TGTGCCAGCAGCCCAAGGACTAGCGGGAGGACAGATACGCAGTATTTT
TRBV28	TRBJ2-3	TRBD2	-	CASRGTSLGTQYF	TGTGCCAGCAGGGGGACTAGCCTCGGTACGCAGTATTTT
TRBV9	TRBJ2-1	TRBD1	-	CASSGDSGQFLNEQFF	TGTGCCAGCAGCGGGGATTCGGGACAGTTTCTCAATGAGCAGTTCTTC
TRBV27	TRBJ1-5	TRBD1	-	CASSFRDRDSNQPQHF	TGTGCCAGCAGTTTCCGAGACAGGGATAGCAATCAGCCCCAGCATTTT
TRBV2	TRBJ2-2	TRBD1	-	CASSGTGGMAGELFF	TGTGCCAGCAGCGGGACAGGGGGTATGGCCGGGGAGCTGTTTTTT
TRBV5-5	TRBJ2-5	TRBD2	-	CGSRSLAGARQETQYF	TGTGGCAGCAGGTCGCTAGCGGGAGCTCGGCAAGAGACCCAGTACTTC
TRBV7-2	TRBJ1-6	-	once	CASSFQPDHSPLHF	TGTGCCAGCAGCTTTCAGCCCGACCATTCACCCCTCCACTTT
TRBV28	TRBJ2-1	-	-	CASSLGGPGPYNEQFF	TGTGCCAGCAGTTTAGGGGGTCCAGGGCCCTACAATGAGCAGTTCTTC
TRBV11-2	TRBJ1-5	-	-	CASSQGQGNQPQHF	TGTGCCAGCAGCCAGGGGCAGGGCAATCAGCCCCAGCATTTT
TRBV6-5	TRBJ2-2	-	-	CASSYGRTGTGELFF	TGTGCCAGCAGTTACGGGAGGACCGGCACCGGGGAGCTGTTTTTT
TRBV28	TRBJ2-7	-	-	CASSAGGMSSYEQYF	TGTGCCAGCAGCGCTGGCGGGATGAGCTCCTACGAGCAGTACTTC
TRBV11-2	TRBJ2-1	TRBD2	-	CASSLDGLFAGGPYNEQFF	TGTGCCAGCAGCTTAGATGGGCTCTTTGCGGGAGGGCCCTACAATGAGCAGTTCTTC
TRBV2	TRBJ2-1	TRBD2	-	CASSAAGVREQFF	TGTGCCAGCAGTGCAGCGGGAGTTCGTGAGCAGTTCTTC
TRBV5-1	TRBJ2-1	TRBD2	-	CASSGKGLAGASEQFF	TGCGCCAGCAGCGGAAAGGGACTAGCGGGAGCTAGTGAGCAGTTCTTC
TRBV14	TRBJ2-7	TRBD2	-	CASSPKPGLAGAYEQYF	TGTGCCAGCAGCCCAAAGCCGGGACTAGCGGGAGCCTACGAGCAGTACTTC